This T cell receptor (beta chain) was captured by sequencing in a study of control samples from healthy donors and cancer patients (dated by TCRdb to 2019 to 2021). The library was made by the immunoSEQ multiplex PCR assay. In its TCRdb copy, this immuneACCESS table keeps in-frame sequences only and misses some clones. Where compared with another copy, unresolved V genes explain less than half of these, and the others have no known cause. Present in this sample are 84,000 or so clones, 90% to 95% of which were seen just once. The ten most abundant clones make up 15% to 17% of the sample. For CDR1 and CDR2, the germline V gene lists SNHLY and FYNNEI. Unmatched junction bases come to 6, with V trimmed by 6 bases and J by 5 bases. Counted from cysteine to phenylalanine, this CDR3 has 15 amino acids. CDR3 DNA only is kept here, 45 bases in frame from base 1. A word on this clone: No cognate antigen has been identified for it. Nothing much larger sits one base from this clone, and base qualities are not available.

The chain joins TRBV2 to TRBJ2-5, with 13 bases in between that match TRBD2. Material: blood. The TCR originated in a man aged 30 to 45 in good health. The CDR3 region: CASRGMGLAGETQYF. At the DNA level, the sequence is TGTGCCAGCAGGGGGATGGGACTAGCGGGGGAGACCCAGTACTTC.